This T cell receptor (beta chain) was profiled in a study of blood T cells in healthy people across ages. The authors extracted at least 5 micrograms of total RNA per sample. There are many counts of this clonotype. The junction had 5 bases not matched to a gene; V was cut back by 6 bases and J by 1 base. The CDR3 is made up of 14 amino acids. Looked up from germline, CDR1 is SQVTM and CDR2 is ANQGSEA. A second PCR, run for about 6 to 11 cycles, used a sample-barcoded 5' primer plus a J-beta primer mix. Using its own MiXCR run on the 5' RACE reads, TCRdb lists one record per CDR3 protein. The sample records hundreds of thousands of distinct CDR3 sequences, roughly half being singletons.

The sequenced sample consisted of blood. The receptor was isolated from a woman aged 80 or over in good health. The rearrangement uses TRBV29-1 and TRBJ2-1, with 8 bases fitting TRBD1. In nucleotides, the CDR3 is TGCAGCGTCGTCCGGGACAGGTCCTACAATGAGCAGTTCTTC. This translates into CSVVRDRSYNEQFF.